This TCR beta chain emerged from a study of molecular identifiers for immune sequencing clone quantification. V shed 5 bases and J shed 6 bases, with 11 bases lying between them. The CDR3 consists of 12 residues. Bulk TCR libraries used previously described methods and listed TCR primers. A single record per CDR3 protein comes from TCRdb applying MiXCR to the PCR reads. The repertoire holds about 640,000 distinct CDR3 sequences, with nearly 20% as singletons. Sequenced sample: naive CD8+ T cells from blood, with Jurkat cell RNA spiked in. Subset specified: FACS-sorted CD8+CD4-CCR7+CD45RA+ naive T cells. The chain is built from TRBV12-3 or TRBV12-4 and TRBJ2-7; D possibly corresponds to TRBD1 (6 bases). The clonotype comes from a human donor in good health. Some libraries in this study had Jurkat cell RNA spiked in. The CDR3 DNA follows: TGTGCCAGCAGTGTCACAGGGAGCGAGCAGTACTTC. Translating gives CASSVTGSEQYF.